This entry is about one T cell receptor beta chain. Its antigen is as yet unknown. Sequence at one end of the junction differs from germline and may be a read error. Exclusion criteria comprised uncontrolled infection, other autoimmune disease, pregnancy or lactation. Together with thyroid ultrasound, orbital computed tomography, serum thyroxine and TRAb, clinical symptoms were used for diagnoses. The data are from a study of T cells in Graves' hyperthyroidism and ophthalmopathy. Overall study results and limits: Peripheral blood also featured most of the thyroid clonotypes expanded above 0.001.

Researchers amplified the TCR beta CDR3 regions from RNA transcripts. First-round RT-PCR of the TCR CDR3 relied on the HTBI primer set. One entry per CDR3 protein results from TCRdb running MiXCR on the multiplex PCR reads. The sample records approximately 560,000 distinct CDR3 sequences, 46% being singletons. The CDR3 is 15 amino acids. Germline CDR1 is SGDLS and CDR2 is YYNGEE. The sequencing sample was made of peripheral blood or thyroid tissue (not recorded which). The clonotype comes from a woman under 30 with Graves' hyperthyroidism. The rearrangement uses TRBV9 and TRBJ1-1, with TRBD1 matching 8 bases. The CDR3 sequence: CASSWTGPMNTEAFF. In DNA form, the CDR3 reads TGCGCCAGCAGCTGGACAGGGCCCATGAACACTGAAGCTTTCTTT.